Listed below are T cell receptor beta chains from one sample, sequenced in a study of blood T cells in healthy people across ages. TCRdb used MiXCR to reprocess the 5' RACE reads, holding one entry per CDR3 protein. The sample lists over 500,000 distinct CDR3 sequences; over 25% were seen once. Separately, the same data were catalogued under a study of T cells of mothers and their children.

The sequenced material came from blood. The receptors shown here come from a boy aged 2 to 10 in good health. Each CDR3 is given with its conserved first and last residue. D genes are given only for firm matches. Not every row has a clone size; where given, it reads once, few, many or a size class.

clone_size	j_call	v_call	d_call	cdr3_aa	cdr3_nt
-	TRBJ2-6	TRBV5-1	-	CASSFEGSGANVLTF	TGCGCCAGCAGCTTCGAGGGGAGTGGGGCCAACGTCCTGACTTTC
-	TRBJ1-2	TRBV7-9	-	CASSPTGIGYTF	TGTGCCAGCAGCCCCACAGGGATTGGCTACACCTTC
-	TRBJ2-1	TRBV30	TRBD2	CAWDRAGGPQFF	TGTGCCTGGGACAGAGCGGGAGGCCCTCAGTTCTTC
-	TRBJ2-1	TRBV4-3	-	CASSQGGDYNEQFF	TGCGCCAGCAGCCAAGGCGGGGACTACAATGAGCAGTTCTTC
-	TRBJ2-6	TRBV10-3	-	CAISDQGSGANVLTF	TGTGCCATCAGTGATCAGGGCTCTGGGGCCAACGTCCTGACTTTC
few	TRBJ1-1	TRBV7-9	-	CASSALGNTEAFF	TGTGCCAGCAGCGCTTTAGGGAACACTGAAGCTTTCTTT
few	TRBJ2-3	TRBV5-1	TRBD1	CASSPGQGSQYF	TGCGCCAGCAGCCCAGGACAGGGTTCGCAGTATTTT
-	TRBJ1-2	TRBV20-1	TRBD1	CSARVDRGLDGYTF	TGCAGTGCTAGAGTCGACAGGGGGCTTGATGGCTACACCTTC
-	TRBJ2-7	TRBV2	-	CASSEAGVTYEQYF	TGTGCCAGCAGTGAAGCGGGGGTAACCTACGAGCAGTACTTC
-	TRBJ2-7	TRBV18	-	CASSPRAESYEQYF	TGTGCCAGCTCACCTCGAGCGGAGTCCTACGAGCAGTACTTC
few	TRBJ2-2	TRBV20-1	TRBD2	CSARAGLANSAGELFF	TGCAGTGCTAGGGCGGGACTAGCGAATTCCGCCGGGGAGCTGTTTTTT
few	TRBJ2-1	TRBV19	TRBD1	CASSIGTGGLAILVEQFF	TGTGCCAGTAGTATCGGAACAGGGGGGCTAGCGATCTTGGTTGAGCAGTTCTTC
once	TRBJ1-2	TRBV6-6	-	CASSYDFNYGYTF	TGTGCCAGCAGTTACGACTTTAACTATGGCTACACCTTC
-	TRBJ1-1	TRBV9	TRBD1	CASSVAGQGAEAFF	TGTGCCAGCAGCGTAGCTGGGCAGGGGGCTGAAGCTTTCTTT
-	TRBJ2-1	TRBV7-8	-	CASSLGREPPYNEQFF	TGTGCCAGCAGCTTAGGACGGGAGCCCCCCTACAATGAGCAGTTCTTC
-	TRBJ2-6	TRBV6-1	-	CASSEGLGAGANVLTF	TGTGCCAGCAGTGAGGGTTTGGGGGCTGGGGCCAACGTCCTGACTTTC
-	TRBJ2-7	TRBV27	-	CASSPDGVSSYEQYF	TGTGCCAGCAGTCCCGACGGGGTCTCCTCCTACGAGCAGTACTTC
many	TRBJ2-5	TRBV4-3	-	CASSQALPGGSQETQYF	TGCGCCAGCAGCCAAGCCCTCCCTGGCGGGTCTCAAGAGACCCAGTACTTC
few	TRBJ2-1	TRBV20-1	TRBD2	CSARRLAGRRSDNEQFF	TGCAGTGCTAGACGACTAGCGGGTCGCCGGTCCGACAATGAGCAGTTCTTC
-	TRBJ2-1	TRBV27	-	CASSARAGGSYNEQFF	TGTGCCAGCAGTGCCAGGGCCGGGGGCTCCTACAATGAGCAGTTCTTC
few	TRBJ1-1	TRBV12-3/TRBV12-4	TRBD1	CASSFDRDTEAFF	TGTGCCAGCAGTTTTGACAGGGATACTGAAGCTTTCTTT
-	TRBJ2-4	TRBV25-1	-	CASSGDRTAKNIQYF	TGTGCCAGCAGTGGTGACCGGACAGCCAAAAACATTCAGTACTTC
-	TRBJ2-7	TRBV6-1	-	CASRMPNEQYF	TGTGCCAGCAGGATGCCTAACGAGCAGTACTTC
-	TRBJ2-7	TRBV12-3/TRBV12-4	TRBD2	CASSFGTSASEQYF	TGTGCCAGCAGTTTTGGGACTAGCGCGAGCGAGCAGTACTTC
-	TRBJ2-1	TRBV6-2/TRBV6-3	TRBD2	CASSNRLAGQFF	TGTGCCAGCAGTAACAGACTAGCGGGGCAGTTCTTC
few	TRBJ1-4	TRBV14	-	CASSPPGGWSEKLFF	TGTGCCAGCAGCCCCCCGGGCGGGTGGAGTGAAAAACTGTTTTTT
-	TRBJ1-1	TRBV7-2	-	CASKSATGRAEAFF	TGTGCCAGCAAATCGGCTACAGGGAGGGCTGAAGCTTTCTTT